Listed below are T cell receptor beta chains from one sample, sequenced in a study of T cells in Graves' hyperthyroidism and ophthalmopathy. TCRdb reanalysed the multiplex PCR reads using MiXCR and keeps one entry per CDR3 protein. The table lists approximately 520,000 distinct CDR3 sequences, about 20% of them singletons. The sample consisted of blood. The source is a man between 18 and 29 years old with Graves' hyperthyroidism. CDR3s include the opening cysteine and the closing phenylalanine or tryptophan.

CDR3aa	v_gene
CATQGVWDQPQHF	TRBV10-3
CASSFIQGRWVNTEAFF	TRBV13
CASTGPGRTEAFF	TRBV6-2/TRBV6-3
CASSPSFQPQHF	TRBV12-3/TRBV12-4
CSVEGRGGSYEQYF	TRBV29-1
CASTPISGVSNTGELFF	TRBV4-1
CASSLDQGGELFF	TRBV5-1
CASSVGQKNTEAFF	TRBV5-1
CASSHDSDPTYEQYF	TRBV4-1
CSARVGQALFSNQPQHF	TRBV20-1
CASSLSPDRLNTEAFF	TRBV11-2
CASRRLAGEETQYF	TRBV27
CASSAAISGNTIYF	TRBV2
CASSEEDSYGYTF	TRBV6-1
CASSMGQGAVNYGYTF	TRBV28
CASSYPGPQPQHF	TRBV6-5
CASSRRMQDRLAGGLNTGELFF	TRBV14
CASSLSGGGGGNTIYF	TRBV28
CASSTGTPYGYTF	TRBV5-1
CASSLGSGHLYEQYF	TRBV11-2
CASSMTDYSNQPQHF	TRBV19
CASSSRQGIQPQHF	TRBV7-2
CASSLIRTGGNQPQHF	TRBV28
CAALSTGNTEAFF	TRBV6-1
CASSSKGLAGRETQYF	TRBV12-3/TRBV12-4
CASFESHHPGNVQYF	TRBV18
CASRPSPTSGGAGETQYF	TRBV25-1
CASSYENSATEAFF	TRBV6-5
CASSPPTGGHNYGYTF	TRBV28
CASSPIGVISEQYF	TRBV6-2/TRBV6-3
CSAGEGSGTEAFF	TRBV29-1
CATSTEGQLPEAFF	TRBV15
CASSFNGRDQETQYF	TRBV12-3/TRBV12-4
CATSDVRRNTGELFF	TRBV24-1
CASTWPPDYGYTF	TRBV6-1
CASTIRAGGPTEAFF	TRBV12-3/TRBV12-4
CASSAHGGTEAFF	TRBV7-2
CASSQGYRTGELFF	TRBV3-1
CASSKRMNTEAFF	TRBV12-3/TRBV12-4
CASSLDGGSTDTQYF	TRBV11-2
CASGSGGAGNTGELFF	TRBV6-2/TRBV6-3
CASSHRQTQSSEAFF	TRBV3-1
CASSLDSRNSEAFF	TRBV7-9
CASSLEAEVLRYF	TRBV11-2
CASSYGASSGNTIYF	TRBV6-5
CASSDRVANYGYTF	TRBV6-1
CASRTGQGTCEQYF	TRBV5-5
CASSLLSQSYEQYF	TRBV28
CASSLAPTYGYTF	TRBV7-8
CASSVASGGGIETQYF	TRBV9
CASDRGFRGYTF	TRBV28
CSVVPGGPRGAFF	TRBV29-1